This T cell receptor (beta chain) was captured by sequencing in a study of vaccination and CD4 T cells after COVID-19. Treatment of the sample: roughly nine-day PBMC culture with coronavirus spike peptide pools or control peptides (ViraFEST assay). After removal of 5 bases from V and 4 bases from J, the junction contained 10 bases not matched to a gene. CDR3 size: 16 residues. Germline CDR1 SGHTA, CDR2 FQGTGA. This clonotype was counted a single time. Antigen unknown. General observations from the study: Only after vaccination were a median roughly 90% of convalescents' reactive clones seen.

Scientists ran DNA taken from cultured CD4+ T cells through the Oncomine TCR Beta short-read assay for sequencing. TCRdb passed the PCR reads through MiXCR, listing each CDR3 protein once. The data contain 10,000 to 12,000 distinct CDR3 sequences, approximately 53% of them singletons. The specimen sequenced was CD4+ T cells from blood, cultured in vitro. V gene TRBV7-3 combines with J gene TRBJ2-3; 9 bases fit TRBD2. This receptor was identified in a human donor who had recovered from COVID-19. The CDR3 nucleotides read TGTGCCAGCAGCCCTGGGCCGGGCGGGAGGGCAGATACGCAGTATTTT. It is translated as CASSPGPGGRADTQYF.